This T cell receptor (beta chain) was sequenced for a study of CD8+ T cells in alopecia areata. The sample's treatment: oral pan-JAK inhibitor, 5-10 mg twice daily. This clone has more than one count but fewer than ten. cDNA prepared by RNA extraction and subsequent reverse transcription served as the template for sequencing. Sequencing used immunoSEQ multiplex PCR; TCRdb keeps in-frame clones, though not all of them. The table shows about 120,000 clones, with roughly three fifths occurring only once. The origin of this receptor is a human donor with alopecia areata. Sequenced here: CD8+ T cells sorted from blood, sampled at week 24, from a patient treated with tofacitinib.

The CDR3 DNA reads TGTGCCAGCAGCTTAATCCCCGATGAGCAGTTCTTC. Translated, it gives CASSLIPDEQFF. The rearrangement joins TRBV7-6 to TRBJ2-1; D is unclear. V was trimmed by 2 bases and J by 8 bases, leaving 7 bases between them. The CDR3 is 12 amino acids. Looked up from germline, CDR1 is SGHVS and CDR2 is FNYEAQ.